This T cell receptor beta chain emerged from a study of T-cell reconstitution after alpha-beta-depleted transplantation in children. V was pared by 4 bases and J by 4 bases, with 17 bases between. The CDR3 loop spans 16 amino acids. CDR1 and CDR2 from the germline V gene are SGHDT and YYEEEE. This clonotype was recorded many times. The authors prepared the TCRbeta library with unique molecular identifiers. MiXCR was run by TCRdb on the PCR reads, yielding one entry per CDR3 protein. This sample has hundreds of thousands of distinct CDR3 sequences, with 11% found just once. The chain uses TRBV5-6 and TRBJ2-2; D unclear. This clonotype was sampled from a male patient aged 2 to 9 who had a stem cell transplant for chronic granulomatous disease, so the T cells may come from the graft donor. Sequenced material: peripheral blood, taken 180 days after TCRalphabeta/CD19-depleted stem cell transplant. The DNA for the CDR3 is TGTGCCAGCAGCCCCGCCTTTGGCGGATCCACCGGGGAGCTGTTTTTT. It is translated as CASSPAFGGSTGELFF.